The 20 T cell receptor beta chains presented below share a single source sample, sequenced in a study of control samples from healthy donors and cancer patients. Assay: immunoSEQ multiplex PCR; the TCRdb copy retains only in-frame clones and omits some. The table shows tens of thousands of clones, with approximately 90% occurring only once. Sequenced input: blood. The source is a woman aged 25 to 45 in good health.

The chain links TRBV5-1 to TRBJ2-7, with 10 nucleotides matching TRBD1. The germline gives CDR1 SGHRS, CDR2 YFSETQ. V shed 2 bases and J 0 bases; nucleotides not matched to a gene: 8. The CDR3 has 17 amino acids. CDR3 DNA sequence: TGCGCCAGCAGCTTCGGGACAGGGGAACCTTTCTCCTACGAGCAGTACTTC. Residues: CASSFGTGEPFSYEQYF.

This clone was observed a few times. The gene calls are TRBV3-1 (or the pseudogene TRBV3-2) and TRBJ1-1, with no clear D. V lost 6 bases and J lost 6, with 14 bases in between. The CDR3 spans 13 residues. Germline V gene data show CDR1 as LGHDT and CDR2 as YNNKEL (reference sequence). For the CDR3, the DNA is TGTGCCAGCAGTCCTAAACTGGTGGCTGAAGCTTTCTTT. It encodes CASSPKLVAEAFF.

This chain uses TRBV27 with TRBJ2-1, with TRBD1 matching over 7 bases. CDR1 and CDR2 (germline): MNHEY, SMNVEV (reference sequence). V shed 5 bases, J shed 7 bases, and the junction held 8 bases outside the gene matches. This CDR3 is 14 amino acids long. CDR3 DNA sequence: TGTGCCAGCAGTCGGCGGACAGGCTCGAATGAGCAGTTCTTC. This gives the protein CASSRRTGSNEQFF.

The J gene is TRBJ1-3, the V gene TRBV6-5; 7 bases align to TRBD1. CDR3 length: 14 residues. The V segment lost 8 bases and the J segment 4 bases; nucleotides outside the gene matches: 8. From germline, CDR1 is MNHEY and CDR2 SVGAGI. The CDR3 DNA reads as TGTGCCAGCCGAAACCGGGACAGCGGAAACACCATATATTTT. Encoded protein: CASRNRDSGNTIYF.

The V call is TRBV3-1 (or the pseudogene TRBV3-2), the J call TRBJ1-2, with 8 bases identical to TRBD1. Germline V gene sequence: CDR1 LGHDT, CDR2 YNNKEL (reference sequence). J was trimmed by 8 bases and V by 0 bases; bases with no gene match: 5. CDR3 size: 14 residues. CDR3 region: CASSQEGRGLGYTF. CDR3 DNA sequence: TGTGCCAGCAGCCAAGAAGGCAGGGGGCTAGGCTACACCTTC.

The rearrangement links TRBV14 to TRBJ1-1; D is undetermined. The CDR3 length is 14 residues. CDR1 and CDR2 from the germline V gene are SGHDN and FVKESK. V gave up 4 bases and J gave up 0 bases, with 9 bases separating them. In DNA form, the CDR3 reads TGTGCCAGCAGCCTTCCTGGGGTGAACACTGAAGCTTTCTTT. Protein: CASSLPGVNTEAFF.

The V gene is TRBV18, the J gene TRBJ1-1, with no clear D. The CDR3 has 15 amino acids. CDR1 is KGHSH, CDR2 LQKENI, per germline. V was clipped by 0 bases and J by 2 bases, with 10 bases between them. The CDR3 here is CASSPPEALNTEAFF. The CDR3 DNA is TGTGCCAGCTCACCACCTGAGGCCCTCAACACTGAAGCTTTCTTT. Combining the CDR3 with reference TRBV18 and TRBJ1-1 gives the whole variable domain NAGVMQNPRHLVRRRGQEARLRCSPMKGHSHVYWYRQLPEEGLKFMVYLQKENIIDESGMPKERFSAEFPKEGPSILRIQQVVRGDSAAYFCASSPPEALNTEAFFGQGTRLTVV.

This CDR3 reads CASRIGTGSHNEQFF. DNA for the CDR3: TGTGCCAGCAGAATCGGGACAGGGAGTCACAATGAGCAGTTCTTC. The rearrangement joins TRBV7-3 to TRBJ2-1; 9 nucleotides match TRBD1. The germline CDR1 and CDR2 sequences are SGHTA and FQGTGA. V was pared by 6 bases and J by 5 bases, with 8 bases of the junction left unmatched. This CDR3 comprises 15 residues.

The gene calls are TRBV14 and TRBJ1-1, with 7 bases aligning to TRBD1. CDR1 is SGHDN, CDR2 FVKESK, per germline. With 6 bases clipped from V and 7 bases from J, the junction kept 11 bases outside the gene matches. This CDR3 is 14 amino acids long. The CDR3 DNA sequence: TGTGCCAGCAGTAAAAACACAGGGGCTAATGAAGCTTTCTTT. Protein sequence: CASSKNTGANEAFF.

This chain connects TRBV9 to TRBJ2-1; D may match TRBD1 or TRBD2 (5 bases each). The germline CDR1 and CDR2 sequences are SGDLS and YYNGEE. The CDR3 extends over 14 amino acids. V lost 6 bases and J 4 bases, leaving 14 bases between the germline ends. The CDR3 is CASNPTGTYNEQFF. The DNA of the CDR3 is TGTGCCAGCAACCCCACTGGGACGTACAATGAGCAGTTCTTC.

The genes are TRBV7-2 and TRBJ2-1; 8 bases are shared with TRBD2. This CDR3 has 13 amino acids. CDR1 and CDR2 from the germline V gene are SGHTA and FQGNSA. The V and J ends lost 8 bases and 8 bases, in that order; junction bases with no gene match: 8. The CDR3 is CASSFGGADEQFF. As DNA, the CDR3 is TGTGCCAGCTCTTTCGGGGGGGCAGATGAGCAGTTCTTC.

The V gene is TRBV5-1, the J gene TRBJ2-3, with D maybe TRBD2 (5 bases). Per the germline V gene, CDR1 is SGHRS and CDR2 is YFSETQ. Deletions cut 0 bases from V and 1 base from J, with 21 bases between. This CDR3 has 19 residues. The CDR3 region has the DNA TGCGCCAGCAGCTTGGGAGGGCGAGCCGGCTTCGGGGGCACAGATACGCAGTATTTT. Residues: CASSLGGRAGFGGTDTQYF.

The chain recombines TRBV12-3 or TRBV12-4 with TRBJ2-5; D is unresolved. The CDR3 is 12 amino acids. Deletions cut 6 bases from V and 3 bases from J, with 8 bases between. The CDR3 coding sequence is TGTGCCAGCAGGAGAGAAAAAGAGACCCAGTACTTC. It encodes CASRREKETQYF.

The V call is TRBV6-5, the J call TRBJ2-7; 7 bases align to TRBD1. The ends lost 3 bases at V and 3 bases at J; junction bases unmatched: 8. Germline-derived CDR1 and CDR2 are MNHEY and SVGAGI. This CDR3 is built from 15 residues. CDR3 DNA sequence: TGTGCCAGCAGTTATGTAGGGGGCCCTCTCTACGAGCAGTACTTC. This translates into CASSYVGGPLYEQYF.

This chain connects TRBV6-5 to TRBJ2-1; D may match TRBD1 or TRBD2 (5 bases each). This CDR3 contains 12 residues. V lost 8 bases, J lost 10 bases, and 15 bases lay in between. Looked up from germline, CDR1 is MNHEY and CDR2 is SVGAGI. The CDR3 DNA sequence: TGTGCCAGCGGGCTGGGGGTAGGCGAGCAGTTCTTC. Translation gives CASGLGVGEQFF.

The genes are TRBV10-3 and TRBJ2-1, with D perhaps matching TRBD2 (7 bases). CDR3 length: 15 amino acids. V lost 3 bases and J lost 1, with 10 bases in between. Germline values: CDR1 ENHRY, CDR2 SYGVKD. The CDR3, as DNA: TGTGCCATCAGTGATGAGGGGGGGTCCTACAATGAGCAGTTCTTC. It translates to CAISDEGGSYNEQFF.

This chain joins TRBV3-1 (or the pseudogene TRBV3-2) and TRBJ1-4, with no clear D. Germline V gene sequence: CDR1 LGHDT, CDR2 YNNKEL (reference sequence). This CDR3 contains 12 residues. Trimming left V 1 base short and J 7 bases short, with 4 bases between. The CDR3 sequence is CASSQGGEKLFF. The CDR3 region has the DNA TGTGCCAGCAGCCAAGGTGGTGAAAAACTGTTTTTT.

This chain joins TRBV4-1 and TRBJ1-5; TRBD1 aligns across 9 bases. The germline V gene encodes CDR1 MGHRA and CDR2 YSYEKL. V trimming: 3 bases; J trimming: 6 bases; junction bases outside the gene matches: 0. The CDR3 extends over 13 amino acids. CDR3 amino acids: CASSQDRGQPQHF. CDR3 coding DNA: TGCGCCAGCAGCCAGGACAGGGGTCAGCCCCAGCATTTT.

The genes are TRBV27 and TRBJ2-5; 12 bases fit TRBD2. The CDR3 covers 14 residues. V trimming: 9 bases; J trimming: 6 bases; junction bases outside the gene matches: 8. Germline values: CDR1 MNHEY, CDR2 SMNVEV (reference sequence). As DNA, the CDR3 is TGTGCCAGTTGGACTAGCGGGAATATTAAGACCCAGTACTTC. Translated, it gives CASWTSGNIKTQYF.

The rearrangement joins TRBV7-9 to TRBJ2-5; possibly TRBD1 for D (6 bases). Germline V gene data show CDR1 as SEHNR and CDR2 as FQNEAQ (reference sequence). CDR3 length: 17 residues. The V and J ends lost 3 bases and 7 bases respectively, with 24 bases between them. In DNA form, the CDR3 reads TGTGCCAGCAGCTTTTTTGGGTCACTCGCAGGGGCGGGGACCCAGTACTTC. This codes for CASSFFGSLAGAGTQYF.